This entry lists 26 T cell receptor beta chains sequenced from one sample in a study of T cell responses to AZD1222 COVID-19 vaccine. Clones were sequenced by immunoSEQ multiplex PCR, and TCRdb holds only the in-frame ones, with some missing. The table lists tens of thousands of clones, 87% of them singletons, with 11% in the top ten. The input for sequencing was peripheral blood, taken 28 days after the second AZD1222 dose. All receptors come from an adult who received the AZD1222 COVID-19 vaccine.

This clone has just one count. The V call is TRBV7-3, the J call TRBJ1-2; D ambiguous. Trimming took off 6 bases at V and 7 bases at J, with 18 bases between the two ends. Germline CDR1 reads SGHTA; CDR2 reads FQGTGA. The CDR3 runs to 14 residues. For the CDR3, the DNA is TGTGCCAGCAGTACGGGGTCTAGTAGAGGTGGCTACACCTTC. It translates to CASSTGSSRGGYTF.

V usage is TRBV11-3 and J usage is TRBJ2-1; TRBD1 or TRBD2 may be the D gene (6 bases each). The V gene lost 5 bases and the J gene lost 5 bases, with 10 bases spanning the gap. Germline V lookup: CDR1 SGHNT, CDR2 YENEEA. The CDR3 consists of 13 residues. CDR3 coding DNA: TGTGCCAGCAGCCAAGGGGGGAACAATGAGCAGTTCTTC. Translated: CASSQGGNNEQFF.

The chain combines TRBV7-9 with TRBJ2-7; 15 nucleotides align to TRBD2. The ends lost 5 bases at V and 2 bases at J; junction bases unmatched: 10. The CDR3 runs to 18 residues. CDR1 is SEHNR, CDR2 FQNEAQ, per germline (reference sequence). The CDR3 protein is CASSPYGTSGGTAYEQYF. CDR3 coding DNA: TGTGCCAGCAGCCCGTACGGGACTAGCGGGGGGACCGCCTACGAGCAGTACTTC.

The chain joins TRBV18 to TRBJ1-3, with a possible D match to TRBD1 (6 bases). The CDR3 covers 15 residues. V was pared by 6 bases and J by 2 bases, with 14 bases between. CDR1 and CDR2 from the germline V gene are KGHSH and LQKENI. Here the CDR3 DNA reads TGTGCCAGCTCCCCAGGGGAGCCAGCTGGAAACACCATATATTTT. Encoded protein: CASSPGEPAGNTIYF.

V usage is TRBV19 and J usage is TRBJ2-3; D is unclear. V lost 3 bases to trimming and J lost 2 bases, with 9 bases between them. Per germline, CDR1 LNHDA and CDR2 SQIVND (reference sequence). The CDR3 consists of 14 residues. The CDR3 spells CASSIQASTDTQYF. The CDR3 DNA reads TGTGCCAGTAGTATCCAGGCGTCCACAGATACGCAGTATTTT.

The chain recombines TRBV7-2 with TRBJ1-4; perhaps TRBD1 as D (6 bases). The CDR3 loop spans 15 amino acids. CDR1 is SGHTA, CDR2 FQGNSA, per germline. The germline V and J ends were trimmed by 1 base and 8 bases, with 14 bases remaining between them. In DNA, the CDR3 is TGTGCCAGCAGCTTAGTGGCAGGGGATTGGGAAAAACTGTTTTTT. Amino acid sequence: CASSLVAGDWEKLFF.

The gene calls are TRBV6-5 and TRBJ2-4, with TRBD1 identical over 8 bases. Trimming took 3 bases from V and 1 from J; bases not matched to a gene: 5. The CDR3 covers 16 residues. Germline-derived CDR1 and CDR2 are MNHEY and SVGAGI. Here the CDR3 reads CASSYGQGGAKNIQYF. CDR3 sequence (DNA): TGTGCCAGCAGTTATGGACAGGGCGGGGCCAAAAACATTCAGTACTTC.

This clone has just a few counts. The gene calls are TRBV5-1 and TRBJ2-7, with 10 bases lining up with TRBD1. Per germline, CDR1 SGHRS and CDR2 YFSETQ. CDR3 size: 15 residues. V lost 4 bases, J lost 5 bases, and 9 bases stayed unmatched. The CDR3, as DNA: TGCGCCAGCAGCCAACCCGGGACAGGGGCCAACGAGCAGTACTTC. It yields the protein CASSQPGTGANEQYF.

This clone was detected once. The V call is TRBV5-8, the J call TRBJ1-2; D possibly corresponds to TRBD1 (5 bases). This CDR3 region has 16 residues. Germline lookup yields CDR1 SGHTS and CDR2 YDEGEE. V was cut by 4 bases and J by 4 bases, with 20 bases left in between. CDR3 sequence (DNA): TGTGCCAGCAGCCCGGGGGGGAGGCGACCCTCCTATGGCTACACCTTC. As protein: CASSPGGRRPSYGYTF.

The V gene is TRBV7-9, the J gene TRBJ2-2, with D possibly matching TRBD2 (6 bases). The CDR3 consists of 14 residues. Germline loops: CDR1 SEHNR, CDR2 FQNEAQ (reference sequence). The V and J ends lost 5 bases and 6 bases respectively, with 13 bases between them. CDR3 in DNA: TGTGCCAGCAGCCTGTACGGGGAGGCCGGGGAGCTGTTTTTT. Its translation: CASSLYGEAGELFF.

The V and J genes are TRBV3-1 (or the pseudogene TRBV3-2) and TRBJ1-2, with 7 bases that match TRBD1. The length of the CDR3 is 14 residues. Germline V gives CDR1 LGHDT, CDR2 YNNKEL (reference sequence). V trimming: 5 bases; J trimming: 3 bases; junction bases outside the gene matches: 6. The CDR3 is CASSSHQGDYGYTF. CDR3 in DNA: TGTGCCAGCAGCTCTCACCAGGGGGACTATGGCTACACCTTC.

The chain joins TRBV14 to TRBJ2-1; D is unclear. The CDR3 is made up of 17 amino acids. The ends were cut back, 4 bases at V and 0 bases at J, with 16 bases in the middle. CDR1 is SGHDN and CDR2 is FVKESK in the germline V gene. CDR3 nucleotides: TGTGCCAGCAGCCGGCTTAGTTCAACGAGCTCCTACAATGAGCAGTTCTTC. It encodes CASSRLSSTSSYNEQFF.

The chain uses TRBV11-2 and TRBJ2-1, with D perhaps assigned TRBD1 or TRBD2 (5 bases each). CDR3 length equals 12 residues. Germline-derived CDR1 and CDR2 are SGHAT and FQNNGV. V was cut by 5 bases and J by 12 bases, with 14 bases left in between. CDR3: CASSTGNGGQFF. The CDR3 DNA is TGTGCCAGCAGCACCGGGAATGGGGGGCAGTTCTTC.

The CDR3 bases are TGTGCCAGTAACGAGGTGACCTTGAATTCACCCCTCCACTTT. This sequence encodes CASNEVTLNSPLHF. The V call is TRBV19, the J call TRBJ1-6; D unresolved. V was clipped by 7 bases and J by 7 bases, with 14 bases between them. The CDR3 runs to 14 residues. Germline lookup yields CDR1 LNHDA and CDR2 SQIVND (reference sequence).

The chain uses TRBV3-1 (or the pseudogene TRBV3-2) and TRBJ1-3; no clear D. CDR3 length: 12 amino acids. V gave up 6 bases and J gave up 5 bases, with 8 bases separating them. The germline V gene encodes CDR1 LGHDT and CDR2 YNNKEL (reference sequence). In DNA, the CDR3 is TGTGCCAGCAGTCCAGACAGAAACACCATATATTTT. This translates into CASSPDRNTIYF.

This sequence joins TRBV7-3 and TRBJ2-5, with 12 bases fitting TRBD2. The V gene's germline CDR1 is SGHTA and CDR2 FQGTGA. CDR3 size: 16 residues. The V and J ends lost 5 bases and 2 bases, in that order; junction bases with no gene match: 6. The CDR3 loop reads CASSTGLAGHQETQYF. The CDR3 DNA reads as TGTGCCAGCAGCACCGGACTAGCGGGACATCAAGAGACCCAGTACTTC.

This chain links TRBV7-6 with TRBJ1-2, with D possibly being TRBD1 (5 bases). This CDR3 has 15 amino acids. In germline, CDR1 is SGHVS, CDR2 FNYEAQ. V dropped 1 base and J dropped 2 bases, with 11 bases sitting between them. The CDR3 protein is CASSLGGGLNYGYTF. The CDR3 bases are TGTGCCAGCAGCTTAGGGGGCGGTTTAAACTATGGCTACACCTTC.

Written as DNA, the CDR3 is TGTGCCAGTAGTATAGTCCCTAGCGGGGGACAAGAGACCCAGTACTTC. This encodes CASSIVPSGGQETQYF. The chain joins TRBV19 to TRBJ2-5; 10 bases are a match to TRBD2. The CDR3 covers 16 residues. V lost 1 base, J lost 2 bases, and 4 bases stayed unmatched. Germline values: CDR1 LNHDA, CDR2 SQIVND (reference sequence).

This chain connects TRBV5-6 to TRBJ2-7; possible D gene TRBD1, 6 bases. The CDR3 contains 13 residues. Germline CDR1 SGHDT, CDR2 YYEEEE. V dropped 5 bases and J dropped 7 bases, with 16 bases sitting between them. CDR3 sequence (DNA): TGTGCCAGCAGACCTCGACAGGCGCGGGAGCAGTACTTC. It specifies CASRPRQAREQYF.

The CDR3 nucleotides read TGTGCCAGCAGCTCAGGACAGGCTACGCAGCAGTACTTC. Protein sequence: CASSSGQATQQYF. This chain uses TRBV7-3 with TRBJ2-7, with 7 bases identical to TRBD1. Germline assignment: CDR1 SGHTA and CDR2 FQGTGA. CDR3 length: 13 amino acids. V lost 4 bases and J lost 8; bases outside the gene matches: 8.

This clone was seen a single time. The chain uses TRBV4-3 and TRBJ2-1; D gene unclear. V was clipped by 0 bases and J by 4 bases, with 10 bases between them. Looked up from germline, CDR1 is LGHNA and CDR2 is YSLEER. The CDR3 has 15 residues. CDR3 sequence reads: CASSQDGNRYNEQFF. DNA for the CDR3: TGCGCCAGCAGCCAAGATGGTAACAGATACAATGAGCAGTTCTTC.

The gene calls are TRBV7-6 and TRBJ2-5; D remains unclear. CDR3 length: 14 amino acids. The germline V and J ends were trimmed by 6 bases and 3 bases, with 14 bases remaining between them. The germline CDR1 and CDR2 sequences are SGHVS and FNYEAQ. This CDR3 reads CASRPGPVKETQYF. DNA for the CDR3: TGTGCCAGCAGACCCGGACCAGTCAAAGAGACCCAGTACTTC.

The rearrangement uses TRBV18 and TRBJ1-1; D is uncertain. Germline V lookup: CDR1 KGHSH, CDR2 LQKENI. Trimming pared 3 bases from V and 4 bases from J, leaving 6 bases between. This CDR3 is built from 12 residues. The CDR3 DNA sequence: TGTGCCAGCTCACCGGGGATCACTGAAGCTTTCTTT. This translates into CASSPGITEAFF.

This rearrangement joins TRBV30 to TRBJ1-4; D is possibly TRBD1 (5 bases). Germline CDR1 GTSNPN, CDR2 SVGIG (reference sequence). The CDR3 sequence is 17 residues long. V was shortened by 4 bases and J by 2 bases, with 20 bases between the two germline ends. This CDR3 is CAWNGNRGKLTNEKLFF. The CDR3 coding sequence is TGTGCCTGGAACGGAAACCGGGGCAAACTGACTAATGAAAAACTGTTTTTT.

The chain links TRBV19 to TRBJ1-5; 8 bases are shared with TRBD1. Germline CDR1 is LNHDA and CDR2 is SQIVND (reference sequence). The trim removed 3 bases at V and 0 bases at J, leaving 13 bases unmatched. The CDR3 has 19 amino acids. In nucleotides, the CDR3 is TGTGCCAGTAGTATGACTGCGGCAGGGGGCTTTCTTAGCAATCAGCCCCAGCATTTT. This translates into CASSMTAAGGFLSNQPQHF.

The chain combines TRBV6-5 with TRBJ1-4; tentative D call: TRBD1 (5 bases). This CDR3 spans 14 amino acids. Germline values: CDR1 MNHEY, CDR2 SVGAGI. Deletions cut 10 bases from V and 7 bases from J, with 19 bases between. The CDR3 DNA is TGTGCCACCCCCGGTGGGCCTGGGGGTGAAAAACTGTTTTTT. Its protein is CATPGGPGGEKLFF.